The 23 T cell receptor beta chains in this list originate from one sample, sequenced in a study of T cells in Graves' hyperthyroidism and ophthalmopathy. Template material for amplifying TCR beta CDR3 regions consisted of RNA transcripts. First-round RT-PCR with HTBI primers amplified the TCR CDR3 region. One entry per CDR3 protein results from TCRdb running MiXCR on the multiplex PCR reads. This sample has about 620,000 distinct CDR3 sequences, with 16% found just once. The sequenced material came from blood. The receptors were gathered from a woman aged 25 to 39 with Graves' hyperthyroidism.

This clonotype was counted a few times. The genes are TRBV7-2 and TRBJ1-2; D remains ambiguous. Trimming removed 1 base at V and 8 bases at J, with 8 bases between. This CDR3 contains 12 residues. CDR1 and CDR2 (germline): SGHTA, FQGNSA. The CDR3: CASSLEPAGYTF. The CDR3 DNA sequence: TGTGCCAGCAGCTTAGAGCCAGCAGGCTACACCTTC.

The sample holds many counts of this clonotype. CDR3 DNA: TGTGCCAGCAGTTTAACGGGAGTCTGGAATGAGCAGTTCTTC. The encoded protein is CASSLTGVWNEQFF. This chain joins TRBV27 and TRBJ2-1; D perhaps matches TRBD2 (6 bases). Trimming took 2 bases from V and 7 from J, leaving 12 bases between them. The germline V gene encodes CDR1 MNHEY and CDR2 SMNVEV (reference sequence). This CDR3 is 14 amino acids long.

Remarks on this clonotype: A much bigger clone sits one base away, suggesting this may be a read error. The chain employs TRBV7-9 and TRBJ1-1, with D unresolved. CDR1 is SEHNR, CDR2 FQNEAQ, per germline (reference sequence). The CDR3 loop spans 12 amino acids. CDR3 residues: CASSHPGTEASF. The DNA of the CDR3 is TGTGCCAGCAGCCACCCAGGCACTGAAGCTTCCTTT.

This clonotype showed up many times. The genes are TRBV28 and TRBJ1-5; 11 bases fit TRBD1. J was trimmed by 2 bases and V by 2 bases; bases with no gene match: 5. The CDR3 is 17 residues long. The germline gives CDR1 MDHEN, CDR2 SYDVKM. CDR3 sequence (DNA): TGTGCCAGCAGTTTACCCGGGACAGGGGGACGCAATCAGCCCCAGCATTTT. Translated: CASSLPGTGGRNQPQHF.

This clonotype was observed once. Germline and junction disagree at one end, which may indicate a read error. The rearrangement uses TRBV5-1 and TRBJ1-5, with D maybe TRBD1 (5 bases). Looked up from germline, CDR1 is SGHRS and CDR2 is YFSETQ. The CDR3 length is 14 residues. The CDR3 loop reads CASLTEDSNQPRHF. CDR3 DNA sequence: TGCGCCAGCCTGACAGAAGATAGCAATCAGCCCCGGCATTTT.

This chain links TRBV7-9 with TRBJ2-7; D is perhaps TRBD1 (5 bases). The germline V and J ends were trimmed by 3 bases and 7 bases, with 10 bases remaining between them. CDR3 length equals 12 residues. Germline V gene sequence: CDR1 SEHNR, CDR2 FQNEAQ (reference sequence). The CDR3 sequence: CASSFDSFEQYF. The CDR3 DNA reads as TGTGCCAGCAGCTTCGACAGTTTTGAGCAGTACTTC.

The CDR3 is CASSEKSLRYNSPLHF. Written as DNA, the CDR3 is TGTGCCAGCAGTGAGAAGTCCCTTCGTTATAATTCACCCCTCCACTTT. This chain uses TRBV2 with TRBJ1-6; D not resolved. Germline V gives CDR1 SNHLY, CDR2 FYNNEI. This CDR3 is 16 amino acids long. V was trimmed by 3 bases and J by 4 bases, leaving 13 bases between them.

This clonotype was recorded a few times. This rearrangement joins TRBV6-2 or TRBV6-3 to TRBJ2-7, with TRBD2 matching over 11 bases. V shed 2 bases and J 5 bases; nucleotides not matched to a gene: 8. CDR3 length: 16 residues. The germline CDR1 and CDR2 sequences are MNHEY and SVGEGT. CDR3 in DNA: TGTGCCAGCAGTTACCCTATAGCGGGAGGGAGCGACGAGCAGTACTTC. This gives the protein CASSYPIAGGSDEQYF.

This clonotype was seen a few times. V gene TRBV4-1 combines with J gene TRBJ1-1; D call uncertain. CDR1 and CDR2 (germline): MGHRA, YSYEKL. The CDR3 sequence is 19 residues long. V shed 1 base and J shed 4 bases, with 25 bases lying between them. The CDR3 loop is CASSQVVAGNGRPGTEAFF. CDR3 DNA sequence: TGCGCCAGCAGCCAAGTTGTAGCGGGGAATGGGAGGCCAGGCACTGAAGCTTTCTTT.

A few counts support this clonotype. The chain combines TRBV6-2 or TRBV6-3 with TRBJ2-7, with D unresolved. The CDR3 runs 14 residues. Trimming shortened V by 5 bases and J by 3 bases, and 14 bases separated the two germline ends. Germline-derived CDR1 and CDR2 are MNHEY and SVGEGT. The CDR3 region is CASSDGLLNYEQYF. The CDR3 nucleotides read TGTGCCAGCAGTGACGGATTACTTAACTACGAGCAGTACTTC.

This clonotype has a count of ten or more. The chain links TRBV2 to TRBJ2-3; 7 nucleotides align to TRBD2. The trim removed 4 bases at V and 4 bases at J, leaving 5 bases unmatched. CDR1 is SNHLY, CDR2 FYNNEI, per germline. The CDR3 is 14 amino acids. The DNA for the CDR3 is TGTGCCAGCAGTGCCTTCACTAGCGCAGATACGCAGTATTTT. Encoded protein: CASSAFTSADTQYF.

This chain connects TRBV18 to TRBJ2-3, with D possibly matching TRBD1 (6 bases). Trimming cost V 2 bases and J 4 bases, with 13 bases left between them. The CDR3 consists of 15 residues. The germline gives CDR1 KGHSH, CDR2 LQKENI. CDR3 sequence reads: CASSPGGRAADTQYF. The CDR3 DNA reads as TGTGCCAGCTCACCAGGGGGCAGGGCCGCAGATACGCAGTATTTT.

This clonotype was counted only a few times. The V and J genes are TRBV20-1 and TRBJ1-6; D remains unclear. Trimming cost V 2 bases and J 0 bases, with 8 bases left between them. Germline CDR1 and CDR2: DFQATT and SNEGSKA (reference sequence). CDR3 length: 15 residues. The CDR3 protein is CSARSESSYNSPLHF. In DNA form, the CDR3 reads TGCAGTGCTAGAAGCGAGAGCTCCTATAATTCACCCCTCCACTTT.

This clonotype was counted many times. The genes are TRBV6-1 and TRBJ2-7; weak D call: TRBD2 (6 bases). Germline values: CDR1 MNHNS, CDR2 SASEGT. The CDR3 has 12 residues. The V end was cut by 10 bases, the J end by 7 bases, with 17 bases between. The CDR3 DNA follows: TGTGCCACCAAGGACTATCGCCGTGAGCAGTACTTC. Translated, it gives CATKDYRREQYF.

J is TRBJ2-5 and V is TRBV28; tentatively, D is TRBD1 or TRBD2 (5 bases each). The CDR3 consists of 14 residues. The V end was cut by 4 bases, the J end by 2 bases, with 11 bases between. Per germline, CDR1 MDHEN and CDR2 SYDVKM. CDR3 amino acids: CASSSGGKQETQYF. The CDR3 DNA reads TGTGCCAGCAGTTCTGGGGGAAAACAAGAGACCCAGTACTTC.

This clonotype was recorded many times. The CDR3 region has the DNA TGTGCCTGGAGTCAACAGGTCCAGGGTACGCAGTATTTT. This translates into CAWSQQVQGTQYF. This chain connects TRBV30 to TRBJ2-3; possibly TRBD1 for D (5 bases). Trimming shortened V by 2 bases and J by 8 bases, and 14 bases separated the two germline ends. This CDR3 spans 13 amino acids. Germline V gene sequence: CDR1 GTSNPN, CDR2 SVGIG (reference sequence). Variable domain in full (rest from reference TRBV30 and TRBJ2-3): SQTIHQWPATLVQPVGSPLSLECTVEGTSNPNLYWYRQAAGRGLQLLFYSVGIGQISSEVPQNLSASRPQDRQFILSSKKLLLSDSGFYLCAWSQQVQGTQYFGPGTRLTVL.

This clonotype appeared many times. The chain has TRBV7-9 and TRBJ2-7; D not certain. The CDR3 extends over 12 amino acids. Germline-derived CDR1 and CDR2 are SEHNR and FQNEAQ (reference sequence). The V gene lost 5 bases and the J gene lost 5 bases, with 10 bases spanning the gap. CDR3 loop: CASSPFADEQYF. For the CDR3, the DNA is TGTGCCAGCAGCCCCTTCGCCGACGAGCAGTACTTC.

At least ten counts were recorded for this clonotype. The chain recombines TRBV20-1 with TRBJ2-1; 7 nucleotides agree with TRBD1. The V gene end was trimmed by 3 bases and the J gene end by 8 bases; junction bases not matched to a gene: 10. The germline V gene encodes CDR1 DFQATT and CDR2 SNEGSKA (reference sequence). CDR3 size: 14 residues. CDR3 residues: CSASSRQGRDEQFF. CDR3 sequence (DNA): TGCAGTGCTAGTTCGAGACAGGGCCGCGATGAGCAGTTCTTC.

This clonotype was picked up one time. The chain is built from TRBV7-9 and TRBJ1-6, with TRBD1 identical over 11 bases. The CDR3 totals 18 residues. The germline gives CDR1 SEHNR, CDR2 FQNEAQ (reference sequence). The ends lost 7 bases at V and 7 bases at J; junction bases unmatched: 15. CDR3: CASNPKPGTGGRNSPLHF. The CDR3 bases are TGTGCCAGCAACCCCAAACCCGGGACAGGGGGAAGAAATTCACCCCTCCACTTT.

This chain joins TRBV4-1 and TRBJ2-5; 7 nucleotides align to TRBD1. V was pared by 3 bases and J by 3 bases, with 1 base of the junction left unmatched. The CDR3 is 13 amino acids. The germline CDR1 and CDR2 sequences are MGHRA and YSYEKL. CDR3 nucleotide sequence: TGCGCCAGCAGCCAGGGGACAGAAGAGACCCAGTACTTC. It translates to CASSQGTEETQYF.

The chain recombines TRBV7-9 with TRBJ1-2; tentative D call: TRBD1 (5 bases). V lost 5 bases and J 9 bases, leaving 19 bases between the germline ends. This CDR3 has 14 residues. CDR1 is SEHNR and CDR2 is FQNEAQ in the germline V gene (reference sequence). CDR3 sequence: CASSPWAGVRRYTF. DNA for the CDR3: TGTGCCAGCAGCCCTTGGGCGGGGGTCAGGCGCTACACCTTC.

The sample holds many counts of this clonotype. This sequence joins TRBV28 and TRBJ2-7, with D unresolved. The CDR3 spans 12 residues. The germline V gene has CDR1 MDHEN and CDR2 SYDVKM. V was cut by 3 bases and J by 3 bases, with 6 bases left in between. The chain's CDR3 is CASSFAHYEQYF. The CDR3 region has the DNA TGTGCCAGCAGTTTCGCCCACTACGAGCAGTACTTC.

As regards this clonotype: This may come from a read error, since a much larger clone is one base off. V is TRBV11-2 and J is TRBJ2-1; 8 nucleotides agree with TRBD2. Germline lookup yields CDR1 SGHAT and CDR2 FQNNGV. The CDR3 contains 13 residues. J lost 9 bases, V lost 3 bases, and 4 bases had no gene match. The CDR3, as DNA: TGTGCCAGCAGCTTGGAGCGGGAGACTGAGCAGTTCTTC. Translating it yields CASSLERETEQFF.